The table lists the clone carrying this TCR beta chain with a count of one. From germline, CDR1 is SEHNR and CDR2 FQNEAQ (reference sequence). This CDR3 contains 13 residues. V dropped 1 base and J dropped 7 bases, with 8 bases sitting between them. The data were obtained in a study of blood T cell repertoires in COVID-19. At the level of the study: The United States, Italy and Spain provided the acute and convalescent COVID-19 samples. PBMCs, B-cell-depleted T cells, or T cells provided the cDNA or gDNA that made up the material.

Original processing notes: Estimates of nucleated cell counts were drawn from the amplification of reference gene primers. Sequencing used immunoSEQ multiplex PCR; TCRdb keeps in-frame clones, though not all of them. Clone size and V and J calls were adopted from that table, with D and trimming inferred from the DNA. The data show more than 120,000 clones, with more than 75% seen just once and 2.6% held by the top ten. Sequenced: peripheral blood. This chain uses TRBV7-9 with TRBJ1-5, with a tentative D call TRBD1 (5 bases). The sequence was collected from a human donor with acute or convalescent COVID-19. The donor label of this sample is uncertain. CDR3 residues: CASSLGGGQPQHF. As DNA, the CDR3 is TGTGCCAGCAGCTTAGGGGGCGGACAGCCCCAGCATTTT.